This T cell receptor beta chain originates from a study of somatic mutations in cytotoxic T cells in rheumatoid arthritis. Points on this clone: As yet, its antigen is unknown.

Study results and limitations: A single CD8+ clone exceeded 20% of CD8+ cells in about an eighth of the 65 patients. The identity of the antigens targeted by the expanded CD8+ clones remained unknown. Slight TRBV07 underrepresentation in rheumatoid arthritis patients went unadjusted for multiple comparisons.

Repertoires were generated with immunoSEQ multiplex PCR, while TCRdb's copy carries only in-frame clones and drops some. Counted here are 25,000 to 30,000 clones, roughly four fifths occurring once; the ten biggest clones make up approximately 9.3%. CDR3 size: 15 residues. Germline CDR1 MGHRA, CDR2 YSYEKL. V gave up 2 bases and J gave up 3 bases; unmatched junction bases: 3. The chain employs TRBV4-1 and TRBJ2-2; 7 nucleotides line up with TRBD2. This receptor was identified in a young woman in good health. Sequencing was carried out using CD8+ T cells sorted from blood. The CDR3 nucleotides read TGCGCCAGCAGCCAACCCCGGGGGGACACCGGGGAGCTGTTTTTT. Its protein is CASSQPRGDTGELFF.